The 19 T cell receptor beta chains listed next were all sequenced from one sample in a study of CD8+ T cells in alopecia areata. Sequencing templates came from extracted RNA that was reverse transcribed into cDNA. Repertoires were generated with immunoSEQ multiplex PCR, while TCRdb's copy carries only in-frame clones and drops some. Listed here are about 9,000 clones without any singletons, the top ten holding around 19%. After pooling, cutaneous lymph node cells were sorted with CD4, CD8alpha, NKG2D, NKG2ACE and other markers. Sequencing input: CD8+ T cells sorted from a lymph node. Source of these receptors: a C3H/HeJ mouse with alopecia areata. This line is of MHC haplotype H2-k.

This clone is medium-sized (0.01 to 0.1%) in the sample. Gene labels here are mouse ones. The CDR3 end falls 4 residues outside the read, so it is completed with the germline J gene. The chain combines TRBV17 with TRBJ2-5, with 7 bases identical to TRBD2. The CDR3 has 16 residues. CDR1 and CDR2 from the germline V gene are MNHDT and YYDKIL. V shed 1 base, J shed 1 base, and the junction held 5 bases outside the gene matches. The CDR3 here is CASSRGPGGYQDTQYF. CDR3 bases read: TGTGCTAGCAGTAGAGGGCCTGGGGGTTACCAAGAC.

This clone is categorized as medium-sized (0.01 to 0.1%). The gene names here belong to mouse. The DNA ends 4 residues before the CDR3 does, and the rest of the CDR3 is filled in from the germline J gene. The rearrangement uses TRBV29 and TRBJ2-3; weak D call: TRBD1 (6 bases). This CDR3 is 15 amino acids long. Germline V lookup: CDR1 MSHET, CDR2 SYDVDS. Trimming left V 1 base short and J 0 bases short, with 8 bases between. The sequenced CDR3 bases are TGTGCTAGCAGTTTATTCAGGGGTAGTGCAGAA. Encoded protein: CASSLFRGSAE. The whole CDR3 protein is CASSLFRGSAETLYF. The full variable domain, in which reference TRBV29 and TRBJ2-3 provide the parts outside the CDR3, is DMKVTQMPRYLIKRMGENVLLECGQDMSHETMYWYRQDPGLGLQLIYISYDVDSNSEGDIPKGYRVSRKKREHFSLILDSAKTNQTSVYFCASSLFRGSAETLYFGSGTRLTVL.

This clone was observed many times. Germline and genes: mouse. The missing CDR3 end, 4 residues past where the read stops, is filled in from the germline J gene. The J gene is TRBJ1-1, the V gene TRBV13-3; a weak D match, TRBD1 (6 bases). Germline V gene sequence: CDR1 NNHDY, CDR2 SYVADS. The CDR3 sequence is 14 residues long. The covered CDR3 bases are TGTGCCAGCAGTGAGAGGCCTGGGACAAAA. Translated: CASSERPGTK. In full, the CDR3 reads CASSERPGTKEVFF.

This clone counts as medium-sized. The genes and germline here are from mouse. The sequenced fragment ends 4 residues before the CDR3 boundary, so the rest is inferred from the germline J gene. The chain uses TRBV17 and TRBJ2-5; 7 bases match TRBD1. CDR1 MNHDT and CDR2 YYDKIL come from the germline V gene. This CDR3 has 15 residues. Losses at the gene ends were 0 bases for V and 2 bases for J; bases not matched to a gene: 2. The CDR3 protein is CASSRDAGGQDTQYF. Partial CDR3 DNA: TGTGCTAGCAGTAGAGATGCAGGGGGCCAAGAC.

This clone was detected ten times or more. Each gene name is a mouse one. The DNA ends 4 residues before the CDR3 does, and the rest of the CDR3 is filled in from the germline J gene. The rearrangement links TRBV1 to TRBJ2-7, with TRBD2 matching 7 bases. Per germline, CDR1 NSQYPW and CDR2 LRSPGD (reference sequence). V was clipped by 0 bases and J by 0 bases; unmatched bases: 2. The CDR3 has 15 residues. Incomplete CDR3 DNA: TGCACCTGCAGTGCAGATTCTGGGGGCTCCTAT. This codes for CTCSADSGGSY. The full CDR3 is CTCSADSGGSYEQYF.

This clone was detected ten times or more. Mouse names are used for the genes. The missing CDR3 end, 4 residues past where the read stops, is filled in from the germline J gene. This rearrangement joins TRBV3 to TRBJ2-1; 7 positions agree with TRBD2. The CDR3 length is 16 residues. V dropped 1 base and J dropped 4; count of bases not matched to a gene: 7. Germline V gives CDR1 SNHLY, CDR2 FYNGKV (reference sequence). The CDR3 loop reads CASSLDSGWGYAEQFF. The sequenced part of the CDR3 DNA is TGTGCCAGCAGCTTAGATAGTGGCTGGGGGTATGCT.

Sample share makes this clone medium-sized. The germline and genes are mouse ones. The sequenced fragment ends 4 residues before the CDR3 boundary, so the rest is inferred from the germline J gene. J is TRBJ2-5 and V is TRBV19, with TRBD1 matching over 8 bases. V lost 4 bases and J lost 0; bases outside the gene matches: 4. Looked up from germline, CDR1 is FNHDT and CDR2 is SITEND (reference sequence). This CDR3 is built from 15 residues. The sequenced part of the CDR3 DNA is TGTGCCAGCAGTCCGGACAGGGTTAACCAAGAC. Its translation: CASSPDRVNQD. The entire CDR3 reads CASSPDRVNQDTQYF.

By share, this clone ranks as medium-sized (0.01 to 0.1%). Gene names and germline refer to mouse. The CDR3 end lies 4 residues beyond the end of the read and is filled in from the germline J gene. This chain uses TRBV5 with TRBJ2-3; D is possibly TRBD1 (5 bases). V lost 2 bases and J 1 base, leaving 10 bases between the germline ends. The CDR3 contains 15 residues. The germline V gene encodes CDR1 LGHNA and CDR2 YNLKQL (reference sequence). The DNA read from the CDR3 is TGTGCCAGCAGCCAACAGGGTCTGGGTGCAGAA. It translates to CASSQQGLGAE. The whole CDR3 sequence reads CASSQQGLGAETLYF.

The sample holds many counts of this clone. Mouse germline and gene names are used. The CDR3 extends 4 residues past the end of the read, so its final part is completed from the germline J gene. This chain connects TRBV13-3 to TRBJ2-3; D perhaps matches TRBD1 (5 bases). V gave up 2 bases and J gave up 0 bases, with 7 bases separating them. From germline, CDR1 is NNHDY and CDR2 SYVADS. The CDR3 has 14 residues. This CDR3 is CASSDRASAETLYF. The CDR3 bases that were read are TGTGCCAGCAGTGACAGGGCTAGTGCAGAA.

A word on this clone: The gene names here belong to mouse. CDR3 bases read: TGTGCCAGCAGTGGTCGGACACAAAAC. This encodes CASSGRTQN. In full, the CDR3 reads CASSGRTQNTLYF. The chain combines TRBV13-1 with TRBJ2-4; maybe TRBD1 (5 bases). Coverage ceases 4 residues before the CDR3 finishes, and the germline J gene fills in the end. The germline CDR1 and CDR2 sequences are NSHNY and SYGAGN. V gave up 3 bases and J gave up 3 bases, with 8 bases separating them. The CDR3 is made up of 13 amino acids.

For this clone: Gene names follow the mouse nomenclature. The CDR3 extends 4 residues past the end of the read, so its final part is completed from the germline J gene. This sequence joins TRBV13-1 and TRBJ2-1, with D hard to call. CDR3 size: 12 residues. Germline V lookup: CDR1 NSHNY, CDR2 SYGAGN. CDR3 loop: CASSDRLAEQFF. CDR3 DNA, as far as it was read: TGTGCCAGCAGTGATCGCCTGGCT.

This clone was found many times. Gene names are mouse gene names. The observed sequence ends 4 residues before the CDR3 terminus, with the missing tail filled in from the germline J gene. The rearrangement links TRBV13-1 to TRBJ2-7, with TRBD2 matching over 8 bases. Germline lookup yields CDR1 NSHNY and CDR2 SYGAGN. The CDR3 consists of 13 residues. The CDR3 here is CASSGGGGYEQYF. The DNA read from the CDR3 is TGTGCCAGCAGTGGTGGGGGGGGTTAT.

This clone is medium-sized (0.01 to 0.1%). Gene and germline names: mouse. The CDR3 goes on 4 residues after the read ends, and that part is filled in from the germline J gene. The chain joins TRBV13-3 to TRBJ2-5, with TRBD1 matching over 10 bases. This CDR3 has 15 amino acids. Per the germline V gene, CDR1 is NNHDY and CDR2 is SYVADS. V shed 5 bases and J 2 bases; nucleotides not matched to a gene: 5. CDR3 bases read: TGTGCCAGCAGCGACCGGGACAGGGGCCAAGAC. It yields the protein CASSDRDRGQD. The full-length CDR3 reads as CASSDRDRGQDTQYF.

A few counts support this clone. Mouse gene names apply. The covered CDR3 bases are TGTGCCAGCAGTGCCCGGGACAGGGGGCGCGAC. As protein: CASSARDRGRD. The complete CDR3 sequence is CASSARDRGRDTQYF. The V call is TRBV13-3, the J call TRBJ2-5, with TRBD1 identical over 12 bases. The CDR3 end lies 4 residues beyond the end of the read and is filled in from the germline J gene. CDR1 is NNHDY, CDR2 SYVADS, per germline. CDR3 size: 15 residues.

This clone was seen at least ten times. The gene names here belong to mouse. The CDR3 end is not reached by the read, which stops 4 residues before it; the germline J gene fills it in. V gene TRBV13-3 combines with J gene TRBJ2-5; TRBD2 agrees at 8 bases. The CDR3 runs to 16 residues. With V trimmed by 1 base and J by 2 bases, 6 bases remained unmatched. The germline V gene has CDR1 NNHDY and CDR2 SYVADS. Partial CDR3 DNA: TGTGCCAGCAGTGATCTGGGGGGCGCAGGCCAAGAC. Its translation is CASSDLGGAGQD. The CDR3 as a whole reads CASSDLGGAGQDTQYF.

This clone occurred many times. Here the gene names and germline are mouse. The DNA read from the CDR3 is TGTGCCAGCAGCGGGACAAAAAATAGTGCAGAA. This translates into CASSGTKNSAE. From start to end, the CDR3 is CASSGTKNSAETLYF. The chain recombines TRBV19 with TRBJ2-3; a weak D match, TRBD1 (6 bases). The read terminates 4 residues ahead of where the CDR3 ends, so the germline J gene completes it. This CDR3 region has 15 residues. V was shortened by 5 bases and J by 0 bases, with 13 bases between the two germline ends. CDR1 and CDR2 from the germline V gene are FNHDT and SITEND (reference sequence). The whole variable domain, remainder taken from reference TRBV19 and TRBJ2-3, is GGIITQTPKFLIGQEGQKLTLKCQQNFNHDTMYWYRQDSGKGLRLIYYSITENDLQKGDLSEGYDASREKKSSFSLTVTSAQKNEMAVFLCASSGTKNSAETLYFGSGTRLTVL.

This clone was counted at least ten times. Genes and germline come from the mouse. The read gets to within 4 residues of the CDR3 end, and the germline J gene fills in the rest. The chain uses TRBV16 and TRBJ2-7; 7 bases agree with TRBD1. The length of the CDR3 is 14 residues. V trimming: 5 bases; J trimming: 0 bases; junction bases outside the gene matches: 4. From germline, CDR1 is SGHSA and CDR2 FRNQAP. Incomplete CDR3 DNA: TGTGCAAGCAGCGTGACAGGGAGCTCCTAT. Protein product: CASSVTGSSY. The complete CDR3 protein is CASSVTGSSYEQYF.

This clone was recorded many times. Gene names are mouse gene names. The read comes to an end 4 residues before the CDR3 does, leaving the germline J gene to fill in the end. The V and J genes are TRBV5 and TRBJ2-1; 9 bases line up with TRBD1. After removal of 1 base from V and 4 bases from J, the junction contained 5 bases not matched to a gene. From germline, CDR1 is LGHNA and CDR2 YNLKQL (reference sequence). This CDR3 comprises 16 residues. The sequenced part of the CDR3 DNA is TGTGCCAGCAGCCAAGGGACAGGGGATGGGTATGCT. Residues: CASSQGTGDGYA. The whole CDR3 reads CASSQGTGDGYAEQFF.

This clone was counted ten times or more. Gene names and germline refer to mouse. The read gets to within 4 residues of the CDR3 end, and the germline J gene fills in the rest. The rearrangement links TRBV13-2 to TRBJ1-2; possibly TRBD1 for D (5 bases). The CDR3 totals 16 residues. Deletions cut 2 bases from V and 0 bases from J, with 14 bases between. The germline CDR1 and CDR2 sequences are NNHNN and SYGAGS (reference sequence). The DNA read from the CDR3 is TGTGCCAGCGGTGAACGGGAACAGGAGACAAACTCC. It translates to CASGEREQETNS. The entire CDR3 sequence reads CASGEREQETNSDYTF.